A single sample gave rise to the 3 T cell receptor beta chains below, sequenced in a study of blood T cell repertoires in COVID-19. Sequencing was performed with immunoSEQ multiplex PCR; in TCRdb, only in-frame clones are kept and a portion is missing. The table shows a few hundred thousand clones, with 90% occurring only once. Source material: PBMCs or T cells enriched from blood (not recorded which). The receptor set was obtained from a man aged 25-40 years who had been exposed to COVID-19.

This chain connects TRBV5-4 to TRBJ2-7, with TRBD1 matching 10 bases. This CDR3 is built from 14 residues. Trimming at V came to 6 bases and at J to 2 bases, leaving 5 bases not matched to a gene. Looked up from germline, CDR1 is SGHNT and CDR2 is YYREEE (reference sequence). The CDR3 here is CASNPGQGAYEQYF. The CDR3, as DNA: TGTGCCAGCAACCCCGGACAGGGGGCCTACGAGCAGTACTTC.

V and J are TRBV29-1 and TRBJ2-1; TRBD1 aligns across 8 bases. Germline V gene data show CDR1 as SQVTM and CDR2 as ANQGSEA. V shed 5 bases and J 6 bases; nucleotides not matched to a gene: 6. The CDR3 is made up of 13 amino acids. The CDR3 region has the DNA TGCAGCGTTTGGGGCGACAGGGGCAATGAGCAGTTCTTC. Protein product: CSVWGDRGNEQFF.

This clone occurred once. The V call is TRBV27, the J call TRBJ1-6; D gene ambiguous. Trimming removed 5 bases from V and 8 bases from J, with 16 bases in between. This CDR3 spans 15 amino acids. The V gene's germline CDR1 is MNHEY and CDR2 SMNVEV (reference sequence). The CDR3 region is CASSPSRGLYSPLHF. In nucleotides, the CDR3 is TGTGCCAGCAGTCCCAGTAGAGGATTGTATTCACCCCTCCACTTT.